One and the same sample provided the 17 T cell receptor beta chains below, sequenced in a study of cytomegalovirus exposure and HLA in healthy donors. With 60 Vbeta and 13 Jbeta primers, the PCR was carried out. This table comes from immunoSEQ multiplex PCR, and its TCRdb copy is limited to in-frame clones, with some not included. The sample shows roughly 98,000 clones, roughly 76% of them seen only once. Sequenced: PBMCs. The origin of the receptors is a man between 35 and 55 years old in good health and CMV-seronegative.

The chain employs TRBV30 and TRBJ2-5; TRBD2 is a possible D gene (5 bases). The V and J ends lost 3 bases and 6 bases respectively, with 11 bases between them. Germline CDR1 reads GTSNPN; CDR2 reads SVGIG (reference sequence). The CDR3 runs to 12 residues. In nucleotides, the CDR3 is TGTGCCTGGAGCGACACTAGAAAGACCCAGTACTTC. Protein product: CAWSDTRKTQYF.

The chain's CDR3 is CASSTALGGETQYF. The CDR3 DNA is TGTGCCAGCAGCACCGCCCTGGGGGGAGAGACCCAGTACTTC. The chain carries TRBV28 and TRBJ2-5; D perhaps matches TRBD2 (6 bases). This CDR3 spans 14 amino acids. Germline CDR1 and CDR2: MDHEN and SYDVKM. The V and J ends lost 6 bases and 4 bases respectively, with 15 bases between them.

The CDR3 coding sequence is TGTGCCACCCAGGGGGTAGCGGGGCGCACAGATACGCAGTATTTT. Protein sequence: CATQGVAGRTDTQYF. The chain couples TRBV19 to TRBJ2-3; D is perhaps TRBD2 (8 bases). The CDR3 has 15 residues. In germline, CDR1 is LNHDA, CDR2 SQIVND (reference sequence). Trimming took off 10 bases at V and 1 base at J, with 18 bases between the two ends.

This chain uses TRBV21-1 with TRBJ2-1; the table's D call TRBD1 went unverified against the DNA. TRBV21-1 is reported as a pseudogene. This CDR3 has 18 residues. As DNA, the CDR3 is TGTGCCAGGGGGATCCGATCGAAAGACAGGGTCCCCTTGGGTGGGCAGTTCTTC. Its protein product is CARGIRSKDRVPLGGQFF.

The gene calls are TRBV28 and TRBJ1-1, with TRBD1 as a possible D gene (5 bases). Trimming left V 5 bases short and J 0 bases short, with 10 bases between. Germline V CDR1 and CDR2: MDHEN, SYDVKM. CDR3 length equals 14 residues. CDR3 sequence: CASSPRQMNTEAFF. Here the CDR3 DNA reads TGTGCCAGCAGTCCGCGACAGATGAACACTGAAGCTTTCTTT.

The table lists this clone with a count of one. The chain is built from TRBV13 and TRBJ2-7; 11 bases match TRBD1. The J segment lost 3 bases and the V segment lost 6 bases, leaving 7 bases of the junction unmatched. The CDR3 is 15 amino acids. Germline CDR1 reads PRHDT; CDR2 reads FYEKMQ (reference sequence). As DNA, the CDR3 is TGTGCCAGCAGATCTCCCGGGACAGGGGGCTACGAGCAGTACTTC. This codes for CASRSPGTGGYEQYF.

The rearrangement joins TRBV4-3 to TRBJ2-5; no reliable D call. Germline V gene sequence: CDR1 LGHNA, CDR2 YSLEER. The CDR3 is 13 residues long. V lost 0 bases and J 3 bases, leaving 5 bases between the germline ends. The CDR3, as DNA: TGCGCCAGCAGCCAAGATTTCGAAGAGACCCAGTACTTC. Protein: CASSQDFEETQYF.

In its sample, this clone was seen a few times. CDR3 in amino acids: CAISDGTSAWDEQYF. The CDR3 nucleotides read TGTGCCATCAGTGACGGGACTAGCGCTTGGGACGAGCAGTACTTC. This sequence joins TRBV10-3 and TRBJ2-7; the match to TRBD2 covers 10 bases. The V gene's germline CDR1 is ENHRY and CDR2 SYGVKD. This CDR3 has 15 amino acids. The ends lost 3 bases at V and 5 bases at J; junction bases unmatched: 7.

This chain connects TRBV29-1 to TRBJ1-1; D not certain. The CDR3 sequence is 13 residues long. V lost 2 bases and J 5 bases, leaving 12 bases between the germline ends. CDR1 is SQVTM and CDR2 is ANQGSEA in the germline V gene. CDR3: CSVESAVRTEAFF. The DNA for the CDR3 is TGCAGCGTTGAAAGTGCGGTTCGGACTGAAGCTTTCTTT.

The chain has TRBV7-9 and TRBJ2-5; D unresolved. The germline CDR1 and CDR2 sequences are SEHNR and FQNEAQ (reference sequence). The CDR3 totals 13 residues. The germline V and J ends were trimmed by 3 bases and 2 bases, with 7 bases remaining between them. CDR3 sequence (DNA): TGTGCCAGCAGCTTCACGCAGCAAGAGACCCAGTACTTC. Amino acids: CASSFTQQETQYF. The entire variable domain, with the rest obtained from reference TRBV7-9 and TRBJ2-5, is as follows: DTGVSQNPRHKITKRGQNVTFRCDPISEHNRLYWYRQTLGQGPEFLTYFQNEAQLEKSRLLSDRFSAERPKGSFSTLEIQRTEQGDSAMYLCASSFTQQETQYFGPGTRLLVL.

This clone has a handful of counts. The rearrangement joins TRBV7-9 to TRBJ2-6, with D perhaps matching TRBD1 (6 bases). Trimming took off 5 bases at V and 4 bases at J, with 12 bases between the two ends. The CDR3 contains 15 residues. The germline V gene encodes CDR1 SEHNR and CDR2 FQNEAQ (reference sequence). DNA for the CDR3: TGTGCCAGCAGCGAACAGGGTAACGGGGCCAACGTCCTGACTTTC. It is translated as CASSEQGNGANVLTF. Together with reference TRBV7-9 and TRBJ2-6, the CDR3 gives the full variable domain: DTGVSQNPRHKITKRGQNVTFRCDPISEHNRLYWYRQTLGQGPEFLTYFQNEAQLEKSRLLSDRFSAERPKGSFSTLEIQRTEQGDSAMYLCASSEQGNGANVLTFGAGSRLTVL.

The chain is built from TRBV5-1 and TRBJ2-7; 7 bases map to TRBD2. This CDR3 contains 16 residues. Losses at the gene ends were 0 bases for V and 7 bases for J; bases not matched to a gene: 13. Germline loops: CDR1 SGHRS, CDR2 YFSETQ. CDR3 sequence: CASSLGVGGPVEEQYF. CDR3 nucleotides: TGCGCCAGCAGCTTGGGAGTGGGAGGGCCGGTTGAGGAGCAGTACTTC. Combining the CDR3 with reference TRBV5-1 and TRBJ2-7 gives the whole variable domain KAGVTQTPRYLIKTRGQQVTLSCSPISGHRSVSWYQQTPGQGLQFLFEYFSETQRNKGNFPGRFSGRQFSNSRSEMNVSTLELGDSALYLCASSLGVGGPVEEQYFGPGTRLTVT.

The V call is TRBV7-9, the J call TRBJ2-1; 13 nucleotides match TRBD2. V lost 1 base to trimming and J lost 7 bases; unmatched junction nucleotides: 4. Germline loops: CDR1 SEHNR, CDR2 FQNEAQ (reference sequence). The CDR3 spans 16 residues. In nucleotides, the CDR3 is TGTGCCAGCAGCTTAGAGGGACTAGCGGGGAGGAATGAGCAGTTCTTC. The encoded protein is CASSLEGLAGRNEQFF.

This clone was seen only once. The gene calls are TRBV7-9 and TRBJ2-7; TRBD2 agrees at 11 bases. The CDR3 runs to 16 residues. The ends lost 2 bases at V and 5 bases at J; junction bases unmatched: 8. Germline values: CDR1 SEHNR, CDR2 FQNEAQ (reference sequence). CDR3 in DNA: TGTGCCAGCAGCTTATCGCAACTAGCGGGAGTCCACGAGCAGTACTTC. Protein sequence: CASSLSQLAGVHEQYF.

The chain is built from TRBV28 and TRBJ2-2; TRBD2 aligns across 13 bases. The V gene's germline CDR1 is MDHEN and CDR2 SYDVKM. This CDR3 has 15 amino acids. Trimming took 7 bases from V and 5 from J; bases not matched to a gene: 4. The CDR3 nucleotides are TGTGCCAGCACCTTGGGACTAGCGGGAACCGGGGAGCTGTTTTTT. This encodes CASTLGLAGTGELFF.

As to this clone: A junction boundary mismatches the germline segment, possibly from a read error. Other DNA sequences in the sample encode the same CDR3. The chain uses TRBV5-6 and TRBJ1-3; 9 nucleotides line up with TRBD1. The CDR3 extends over 15 amino acids. Germline assignment: CDR1 SGHDT and CDR2 YYEEEE. For the CDR3, the DNA is TGTGCCAGCAGCCCGACAGGGGGAACTGGAAACACCATATACTTT. Protein product: CASSPTGGTGNTIYF.

This chain links TRBV7-2 with TRBJ1-2, with D unclear. The CDR3 consists of 13 residues. Looked up from germline, CDR1 is SGHTA and CDR2 is FQGNSA. With 2 bases removed from V and 1 base from J, the gap between germline ends came to 5 bases. The CDR3, as DNA: TGTGCCAGCAGCTTACCTCTTAACTATGGCTACACCTTC. Protein: CASSLPLNYGYTF.